The 27 T cell receptor beta chains below were found in one sample sequenced in a study of OX40 agonist ivuxolimab in advanced cancers. Libraries were prepared by immunoSEQ multiplex PCR; TCRdb keeps only in-frame clonotypes and omits some of them. In the table there are some 75,000 clones, 85% of which are singletons. The input for sequencing was CD4+ or CD8+ T cells sorted from blood, taken in a trial of the OX40 agonist ivuxolimab. These receptors came from an adult with an advanced solid tumor such as melanoma, head and neck, liver or kidney cancer.

The genes are TRBV21-1 and TRBJ1-3; the D call TRBD1 from the table was never checked on the DNA. TRBV21-1 is reported as a pseudogene. This CDR3 has 18 residues. CDR3: CASSKALCRGTSGNTIYF. The CDR3, as DNA: TGTGCCAGCAGCAAAGCGCTTTGTAGGGGGACCTCTGGAAACACCATATATTTT.

This clone was recorded only once. The chain joins TRBV11-3 to TRBJ1-2; D is uncertain. There are 16 residues in the CDR3. Trimming removed 0 bases at V and 5 bases at J, with 16 bases between. Germline V CDR1 and CDR2: SGHNT, YENEEA. Written as DNA, the CDR3 is TGTGCCAGCAGCTTAGATATCATGCAATTCCCTTATGGCTACACCTTC. It specifies CASSLDIMQFPYGYTF.

This chain uses TRBV5-1 with TRBJ1-5, with unresolved D. With 0 bases removed from V and 3 bases from J, the gap between germline ends came to 7 bases. Germline-derived CDR1 and CDR2 are SGHRS and YFSETQ. The CDR3 contains 14 residues. The CDR3: CASSLGGNNQPQHF. The DNA for the CDR3 is TGCGCCAGCAGCTTGGGGGGAAACAATCAGCCCCAGCATTTT.

The rearrangement uses TRBV6-1 and TRBJ2-7; 10 bases line up with TRBD1. Per germline, CDR1 MNHNS and CDR2 SASEGT. V trimming: 5 bases; J trimming: 6 bases; junction bases outside the gene matches: 10. This CDR3 has 15 residues. CDR3 DNA sequence: TGTGCCAGCAGTCGACCGGGACAGGGGTCTGCCGAGCAGTACTTC. It yields the protein CASSRPGQGSAEQYF.

The chain joins TRBV7-8 to TRBJ1-6; D is unclear. The length of the CDR3 is 15 residues. Trimming left V 5 bases short and J 10 bases short, with 18 bases between. CDR1 and CDR2 from the germline V gene are SGHVS and FQNEAQ. The CDR3 DNA reads as TGTGCCAGCAGCCGCACCGCTGAGGTGATCTCACCCCTCCACTTT. Its protein is CASSRTAEVISPLHF.

The CDR3, as DNA: TGTGCCAGCAGTTACAGGACCTCCTACGAGCAGTACTTC. Protein: CASSYRTSYEQYF. The chain has TRBV6-5 and TRBJ2-7; D not certain. Between the trimmed V and J ends, which lost 2 bases and 0 bases, there was a span of 5 bases. This CDR3 comprises 13 residues. The germline V gene encodes CDR1 MNHEY and CDR2 SVGAGI.

This clone came up a few times. V gene TRBV25-1 combines with J gene TRBJ2-1; 8 bases match TRBD2. The V gene's germline CDR1 is MGHDK and CDR2 SYGVNS. The ends lost 7 bases at V and 4 bases at J; junction bases unmatched: 12. The CDR3 loop spans 16 amino acids. CDR3 sequence reads: CASTLSGGGTYNEQFF. CDR3 nucleotide sequence: TGTGCCAGCACTCTATCCGGGGGGGGCACGTACAATGAGCAGTTCTTC.

This sequence joins TRBV5-1 and TRBJ1-2; D ambiguous. V was cut by 0 bases and J by 3 bases, with 9 bases left in between. Germline values: CDR1 SGHRS, CDR2 YFSETQ. The CDR3 contains 14 residues. The CDR3 region is CASSLEAADYGYTF. In nucleotides, the CDR3 is TGCGCCAGCAGCTTGGAGGCAGCCGACTATGGCTACACCTTC.

The V gene is TRBV6-5, the J gene TRBJ2-7; 7 bases map to TRBD1. CDR1 is MNHEY, CDR2 SVGAGI, per germline. V was pared by 0 bases and J by 4 bases, with 6 bases of the junction left unmatched. The CDR3 is made up of 15 amino acids. CDR3: CASSYSNRGFYEQYF. In DNA form, the CDR3 reads TGTGCCAGCAGTTACTCGAACAGGGGCTTTTACGAGCAGTACTTC.

The chain couples TRBV18 to TRBJ2-7; D ambiguous. V was cut by 2 bases and J by 2 bases, with 7 bases left in between. Germline-derived CDR1 and CDR2 are KGHSH and LQKENI. The CDR3 runs 13 residues. CDR3 DNA sequence: TGTGCCAGCTCACCAGGTCGGGCCTACGAGCAGTACTTC. Encoded protein: CASSPGRAYEQYF.

The chain is built from TRBV6-1 and TRBJ1-1, with a possible D match to TRBD1 (6 bases). CDR1 is MNHNS and CDR2 is SASEGT in the germline V gene. The germline V and J ends were trimmed by 5 bases and 4 bases, with 11 bases remaining between them. The length of the CDR3 is 13 residues. CDR3 nucleotide sequence: TGTGCCAGCAGTCGGGGGGCAGGCACTGAAGCTTTCTTT. This sequence encodes CASSRGAGTEAFF.

This clone has only one observation. The chain combines TRBV10-1 with TRBJ1-4, with 9 nucleotides matching TRBD1. The CDR3 covers 20 residues. Germline V gene data show CDR1 as WNHNN and CDR2 as SYGVQD (reference sequence). V shed 0 bases, J shed 2 bases, and the junction held 13 bases outside the gene matches. As DNA, the CDR3 is TGCGCCAGCAGTGAGTCGAAGTTGGGACAGGGCGTTTTGACTAATGAAAAACTGTTTTTT. Protein sequence: CASSESKLGQGVLTNEKLFF.

This clone was counted a single time. The chain couples TRBV4-3 to TRBJ2-2; D is possibly TRBD1 (5 bases). V was clipped by 1 base and J by 0 bases, with 12 bases between them. Germline V CDR1 and CDR2: LGHNA, YSLEER. There are 17 residues in the CDR3. The DNA for the CDR3 is TGCGCCAGCAGCCAAGTCCCCATGGGGCCGAACACCGGGGAGCTGTTTTTT. It is translated as CASSQVPMGPNTGELFF.

The rearrangement joins TRBV14 to TRBJ2-2; D possibly uses TRBD1 or TRBD2 (5 bases each). V lost 1 base, J lost 3 bases, and 9 bases lay in between. CDR1 and CDR2 from the germline V gene are SGHDN and FVKESK. CDR3 length: 15 amino acids. CDR3 loop: CASSQGGSYTGELFF. The CDR3 region has the DNA TGTGCCAGCAGCCAAGGGGGGAGTTACACCGGGGAGCTGTTTTTT.

V is TRBV6-5 and J is TRBJ1-3; no firm D call. Germline assignment: CDR1 MNHEY and CDR2 SVGAGI. The CDR3 totals 14 residues. V lost 0 bases and J 4 bases, leaving 7 bases between the germline ends. DNA of the CDR3: TGTGCCAGCAGTTACTCAGGCAGGGGAAACACCATATATTTT. Protein sequence: CASSYSGRGNTIYF.

This clone has just one count. This chain links TRBV11-1 with TRBJ1-1; TRBD1 matches at 9 bases. The germline V gene has CDR1 SGHAT and CDR2 FQDESV (reference sequence). The J segment lost 3 bases and the V segment lost 6 bases, leaving 8 bases of the junction unmatched. This CDR3 has 15 residues. CDR3 sequence (DNA): TGTGCCAGCAGTTTCAACCGGGACAGGGACACTGAAGCTTTCTTT. It encodes CASSFNRDRDTEAFF.

V usage is TRBV6-1 and J usage is TRBJ2-7; D is undetermined. The CDR3 runs to 13 residues. V was pared by 7 bases and J by 0 bases, with 10 bases between. CDR1 MNHNS and CDR2 SASEGT come from the germline V gene. The CDR3 DNA reads TGTGCCAGCACCCCGGGCAGCTCCTACGAGCAGTACTTC. This sequence encodes CASTPGSSYEQYF.

The chain joins TRBV27 to TRBJ2-2; TRBD1 matches at 10 bases. CDR3 size: 16 residues. Per the germline V gene, CDR1 is MNHEY and CDR2 is SMNVEV (reference sequence). The J segment lost 7 bases and the V segment lost 2 bases, leaving 7 bases of the junction unmatched. As DNA, the CDR3 is TGTGCCAGCAGTTTAATCGACAGGGGGCCCGGCGGGGAGCTGTTTTTT. Translated, it gives CASSLIDRGPGGELFF.

CDR3 DNA: TGTGCCAGCAGCTTAGTTTCACGGGAGCCCCAGCATTTT. Its protein product is CASSLVSREPQHF. The V call is TRBV11-1, the J call TRBJ1-5; D is unresolved. The germline CDR1 and CDR2 sequences are SGHAT and FQDESV (reference sequence). The CDR3 contains 13 residues. Deletions cut 1 base from V and 8 bases from J, with 9 bases between.

V and J are TRBV6-1 and TRBJ2-1; 7 bases match TRBD1. The V and J ends lost 11 bases and 8 bases, in that order; junction bases with no gene match: 15. Germline loops: CDR1 MNHNS, CDR2 SASEGT. This CDR3 has 14 residues. The CDR3, as DNA: TGTGCCGGTGGTAAGGGACAGACGTGGGATGAGCAGTTCTTC. It is translated as CAGGKGQTWDEQFF.

The genes are TRBV4-3 and TRBJ2-2; D is perhaps TRBD2 (6 bases). Germline lookup yields CDR1 LGHNA and CDR2 YSLEER. The CDR3 totals 16 residues. Between the trimmed V and J ends, which lost 0 bases and 4 bases, there was a span of 12 bases. Here the CDR3 DNA reads TGCGCCAGCAGCCAAGAGGGGGGACGATCCACCGGGGAGCTGTTTTTT. It codes for CASSQEGGRSTGELFF.

This chain links TRBV13 with TRBJ2-5; D remains unclear. V lost 4 bases and J lost 1, with 13 bases in between. From germline, CDR1 is PRHDT and CDR2 FYEKMQ (reference sequence). The CDR3 runs 15 residues. The CDR3 sequence: CASSWTLTLQETQYF. The CDR3 DNA follows: TGTGCCAGCAGCTGGACCTTGACCCTCCAAGAGACCCAGTACTTC.

The CDR3 region is CASSQSENTEAFF. DNA for the CDR3: TGTGCCAGTAGTCAGTCTGAGAACACTGAAGCTTTCTTT. The gene calls are TRBV19 and TRBJ1-1; the D is unclear. The CDR3 extends over 13 amino acids. Germline V gives CDR1 LNHDA, CDR2 SQIVND (reference sequence). V was shortened by 5 bases and J by 1 base, with 8 bases between the two germline ends.

This clone appeared a few times. This chain uses TRBV29-1 with TRBJ1-4; D is uncertain. The germline CDR1 and CDR2 sequences are SQVTM and ANQGSEA. Deletions cut 8 bases from V and 5 bases from J, with 9 bases between. The CDR3 totals 11 residues. As DNA, the CDR3 is TGCAGCAGCAGCCTGAATGAAAAACTGTTTTTT. Encoded protein: CSSSLNEKLFF.

Of note for this clone: The sample holds other DNA sequences that translate to the same CDR3. The V gene is TRBV19, the J gene TRBJ1-1; D is perhaps TRBD1 (5 bases). Germline values: CDR1 LNHDA, CDR2 SQIVND (reference sequence). V lost 5 bases, J lost 0 bases, and 7 bases lay in between. The CDR3 sequence is 13 residues long. The DNA for the CDR3 is TGTGCCAGTAGTCTCAGGGTGAACACTGAAGCTTTCTTT. Translated: CASSLRVNTEAFF.

V gene TRBV5-1 combines with J gene TRBJ2-1; possible D gene TRBD2, 6 bases. Per germline, CDR1 SGHRS and CDR2 YFSETQ. The CDR3 runs 16 residues. V lost 5 bases and J lost 0, with 15 bases in between. The CDR3 reads CASRGGSGDSYNEQFF. In DNA form, the CDR3 reads TGCGCCAGCAGGGGGGGTAGCGGAGACTCCTACAATGAGCAGTTCTTC. Full variable domain (rest looked up from reference TRBV5-1 and TRBJ2-1): KAGVTQTPRYLIKTRGQQVTLSCSPISGHRSVSWYQQTPGQGLQFLFEYFSETQRNKGNFPGRFSGRQFSNSRSEMNVSTLELGDSALYLCASRGGSGDSYNEQFFGPGTRLTVL.

The chain has TRBV28 and TRBJ1-2; no firm D call. The CDR3 totals 13 residues. The germline gives CDR1 MDHEN, CDR2 SYDVKM. V was cut by 3 bases and J by 2 bases, with 7 bases left in between. CDR3 protein: CASSLAANYGYTF. CDR3 in DNA: TGTGCCAGCAGTTTGGCGGCCAACTATGGCTACACCTTC.